The rows below give T cell receptor beta chains drawn from one sample of a study of blood T cell repertoires in COVID-19. Measured with immunoSEQ multiplex PCR; TCRdb has only the in-frame clones, and not every one. The sample gives about 440,000 clones, 87% of which show up once; about 2.1% is in the top ten. Sequenced: PBMCs or T cells enriched from blood (not recorded which). Every receptor here comes from a young woman with acute COVID-19. CDR3s include the opening cysteine and the closing phenylalanine or tryptophan. The order of the fields is J gene, V gene, clone size, D gene, CDR3 protein, CDR3 DNA. D genes are given only for firm matches. Size values are once, few and many counts, or a class for expanded clones, and some rows have none.

J: TRBJ2-1
V: TRBV2
size: -
D: -
CDR3: CASRLRWGVTYNEQFF
DNA: TGTGCCAGCAGATTGAGGTGGGGGGTAACCTACAATGAGCAGTTCTTC

J: TRBJ1-5
V: TRBV9
size: -
D: -
CDR3: CASSVAGQRNQPQHF
DNA: TGTGCCAGCAGCGTAGCTGGGCAGCGCAATCAGCCCCAGCATTTT

J: TRBJ1-1
V: TRBV10-3
size: -
D: -
CDR3: CAISETRDNTEAFF
DNA: TGTGCCATCAGTGAGACTCGGGATAACACTGAAGCTTTCTTT

J: TRBJ1-4
V: TRBV4-3
size: -
D: TRBD1
CDR3: CASSWTGGAHEKLFF
DNA: TGCGCCAGCAGCTGGACAGGGGGCGCCCATGAAAAACTGTTTTTT

J: TRBJ2-1
V: TRBV19
size: -
D: -
CDR3: CASSPSPTEEQFF
DNA: TGTGCCAGTAGCCCATCCCCGACAGAAGAGCAGTTCTTC

J: TRBJ1-2
V: TRBV28
size: -
D: TRBD1
CDR3: CASSPSGTGGYTF
DNA: TGTGCCAGCAGTCCCTCCGGGACAGGTGGCTACACCTTC

J: TRBJ2-7
V: TRBV5-1
size: -
D: TRBD2
CDR3: CASSSRGLAGGEEQYF
DNA: TGCGCCAGCAGCTCCCGCGGACTAGCGGGGGGAGAGGAGCAGTACTTC

J: TRBJ1-1
V: TRBV7-2
size: -
D: -
CDR3: CASSLDMNTEAFF
DNA: TGTGCCAGCAGCTTAGATATGAACACTGAAGCTTTCTTT

J: TRBJ2-6
V: TRBV9
size: -
D: -
CDR3: CASSSFAGEGANVLTF
DNA: TGTGCCAGCAGCTCCTTCGCAGGGGAAGGGGCCAACGTCCTGACTTTC

J: TRBJ1-4
V: TRBV9
size: once
D: -
CDR3: CASGDLGEKLFF
DNA: TGTGCCAGCGGTGACTTGGGTGAAAAACTGTTTTTT

J: TRBJ2-2
V: TRBV5-4
size: -
D: -
CDR3: CASSNTLQGKGGELFF
DNA: TGTGCCAGCAGCAATACATTACAGGGTAAAGGCGGGGAGCTGTTTTTT

J: TRBJ1-2
V: TRBV19
size: -
D: TRBD1
CDR3: CASSIAGTVYGYTF
DNA: TGTGCCAGTAGTATAGCCGGGACAGTCTATGGCTACACCTTC

J: TRBJ1-4
V: TRBV28
size: -
D: -
CDR3: CATNPGGNREKLFF
DNA: TGTGCCACCAACCCGGGGGGGAACCGTGAAAAACTGTTTTTT

J: TRBJ2-5
V: TRBV7-3
size: -
D: -
CDR3: CASSQGTLETQYF
DNA: TGTGCCAGCAGCCAAGGGACATTAGAGACCCAGTACTTC

J: TRBJ2-7
V: TRBV7-9
size: -
D: -
CDR3: CASSPIQGTFYEQYF
DNA: TGTGCCAGCAGCCCCATCCAGGGGACCTTCTACGAGCAGTACTTC

J: TRBJ2-7
V: TRBV3-1/TRBV3-2
size: -
D: TRBD1
CDR3: CASSQGTGGPYEQYF
DNA: TGTGCCAGCAGCCAGGGGACAGGGGGCCCCTACGAGCAGTACTTC

J: TRBJ1-6
V: TRBV2
size: -
D: -
CDR3: CASTGTQIIGSPLHF
DNA: TGTGCCAGTACCGGGACACAGATAATAGGTTCACCCCTCCACTTT

J: TRBJ1-4
V: TRBV7-8
size: -
D: -
CDR3: CASSDTVGASEKLFF
DNA: TGTGCCAGCAGCGATACGGTGGGGGCTAGCGAAAAACTGTTTTTT

J: TRBJ2-7
V: TRBV10-3
size: -
D: TRBD1
CDR3: CAIRSGTVSYEQYF
DNA: TGTGCCATCAGGTCCGGGACAGTCTCCTACGAGCAGTACTTC

J: TRBJ2-3
V: TRBV3-1/TRBV3-2
size: -
D: -
CDR3: CASSQGPPGDTQYF
DNA: TGTGCCAGCAGCCAAGGACCTCCGGGGGATACGCAGTATTTT

J: TRBJ2-7
V: TRBV27
size: -
D: -
CDR3: CASSLAASTYEQYF
DNA: TGTGCCAGCAGTTTAGCGGCTAGCACCTACGAGCAGTACTTC

J: TRBJ2-7
V: TRBV7-3
size: -
D: -
CDR3: CASSFEFLEPQQYF
DNA: TGTGCCAGCAGCTTTGAATTTTTAGAGCCCCAGCAGTACTTC

J: TRBJ1-1
V: TRBV28
size: -
D: TRBD1
CDR3: CASSGQGKNTEAFF
DNA: TGTGCCAGCAGTGGACAGGGAAAGAACACTGAAGCTTTCTTT

J: TRBJ1-5
V: TRBV21-1
size: -
D: -
CDR3: CASSIDRGKYSNQPQHF
DNA: TGTGCCAGCAGCATAGACAGGGGAAAATATAGCAATCAGCCCCAGCATTTT

J: TRBJ2-7
V: TRBV7-9
size: -
D: -
CDR3: CASSRLGTTSYEQYF
DNA: TGTGCCAGCAGCCGTCTGGGCACGACCTCCTACGAGCAGTACTTC

J: TRBJ1-1
V: TRBV28
size: -
D: TRBD1
CDR3: CASSSGTGFFGNTEAFF
DNA: TGTGCCAGCAGTTCCGGGACAGGCTTTTTTGGGAACACTGAAGCTTTCTTT

J: TRBJ1-2
V: TRBV7-3
size: few
D: -
CDR3: CASSSTGTDAGYTF
DNA: TGTGCCAGCAGCTCCACAGGGACGGATGCTGGCTACACCTTC

J: TRBJ1-2
V: TRBV7-9
size: -
D: -
CDR3: CASSLELGREAYGYTF
DNA: TGTGCCAGCAGCTTAGAATTAGGTCGGGAGGCGTATGGCTACACCTTC

J: TRBJ2-1
V: TRBV9
size: -
D: -
CDR3: CASSVEGLGNEQFF
DNA: TGTGCCAGCAGCGTAGAGGGACTCGGGAATGAGCAGTTCTTC

J: TRBJ2-2
V: TRBV7-8
size: -
D: -
CDR3: CASSLVDSDTGELFF
DNA: TGTGCCAGCAGCTTAGTGGACAGCGACACCGGGGAGCTGTTTTTT

J: TRBJ2-7
V: TRBV10-3
size: -
D: -
CDR3: CAISESSRTNDEQYF
DNA: TGTGCCATCAGTGAGTCGTCACGAACAAACGACGAGCAGTACTTC

J: TRBJ1-1
V: TRBV20-1
size: few
D: -
CDR3: CSAEITNEAFF
DNA: TGCAGTGCCGAGATAACGAATGAAGCTTTCTTT

J: TRBJ2-7
V: TRBV5-6
size: -
D: -
CDR3: CASSAFYDRDIGYEQYF
DNA: TGTGCCAGCAGCGCGTTCTACGACCGGGACATAGGGTACGAGCAGTACTTC

J: TRBJ1-2
V: TRBV3-1/TRBV3-2
size: -
D: -
CDR3: CASSSQGTYGYTF
DNA: TGTGCCAGCAGTTCTCAGGGGACCTATGGCTACACCTTC

J: TRBJ2-1
V: TRBV6-5
size: -
D: -
CDR3: CASAGGTNEQFF
DNA: TGTGCCAGCGCCGGGGGAACCAATGAGCAGTTCTTC

J: TRBJ1-5
V: TRBV24-1
size: -
D: -
CDR3: CATGQSNQPQHF
DNA: TGTGCCACCGGCCAGTCAAATCAGCCCCAGCATTTT

J: TRBJ1-2
V: TRBV7-6
size: -
D: -
CDR3: CASSPRATDKKRQDPYGYTF
DNA: TGTGCCAGCAGCCCGCGCGCGACGGATAAAAAAAGACAGGACCCCTATGGCTACACCTTC

J: TRBJ1-3
V: TRBV15
size: few
D: TRBD1
CDR3: CATSRDRVGNTIYF
DNA: TGTGCCACCAGCAGGGACAGGGTCGGAAACACCATATATTTT

J: TRBJ1-3
V: TRBV19
size: -
D: TRBD1
CDR3: CASSGDGDRGFWSSGNTIYF
DNA: TGTGCCAGTAGTGGGGACGGGGACAGGGGGTTCTGGAGCTCTGGAAACACCATATATTTT

J: TRBJ1-5
V: TRBV4-3
size: -
D: -
CDR3: CASSLNRVSNQPQHF
DNA: TGCGCCAGCAGCCTTAACAGGGTGTCAAATCAGCCCCAGCATTTT

J: TRBJ2-3
V: TRBV7-2
size: -
D: -
CDR3: CASSLVGASGTDTQYF
DNA: TGTGCCAGCAGCTTAGTGGGGGCCTCCGGCACAGATACGCAGTATTTT

J: TRBJ2-7
V: TRBV9
size: -
D: -
CDR3: CASSVDSYEQYF
DNA: TGTGCCAGCAGCGTAGACAGCTACGAGCAGTACTTC

J: TRBJ2-4
V: TRBV28
size: -
D: TRBD1
CDR3: CASSFRTGRAKNIQYF
DNA: TGTGCCAGCAGTTTTAGGACAGGGCGCGCCAAAAACATTCAGTACTTC

J: TRBJ1-1
V: TRBV7-9
size: few
D: TRBD1
CDR3: CASSWRQGTNEAFF
DNA: TGTGCCAGCAGTTGGAGACAGGGAACAAATGAAGCTTTCTTT

J: TRBJ2-2
V: TRBV3-1/TRBV3-2
size: -
D: TRBD2
CDR3: CASSQVMPTSGGAWELFF
DNA: TGTGCCAGCAGCCAAGTTATGCCGACTAGCGGGGGGGCCTGGGAGCTGTTTTTT

J: TRBJ2-3
V: TRBV7-2
size: -
D: -
CDR3: CASSLGARTDTQYF
DNA: TGTGCCAGCAGCTTAGGAGCGCGGACAGATACGCAGTATTTT

J: TRBJ2-7
V: TRBV7-9
size: -
D: -
CDR3: CASSSRGESRVYEQYF
DNA: TGTGCCAGCAGCTCTAGGGGTGAGTCAAGAGTGTACGAGCAGTACTTC

J: TRBJ1-2
V: TRBV2
size: once
D: TRBD1
CDR3: CASRRTGDNYGYTF
DNA: TGTGCCAGCAGAAGGACAGGGGATAACTATGGCTACACCTTC

J: TRBJ1-2
V: TRBV2
size: -
D: TRBD1
CDR3: CASTPLEGAGGYTF
DNA: TGTGCCAGCACCCCCCTGGAGGGGGCAGGTGGCTACACCTTC